The 7 T cell receptor beta chains below were found in one sample sequenced in a study of cytomegalovirus exposure and HLA in healthy donors listed by TCRdb under 2017. Preparation of the library involved the immunoSEQ multiplex PCR assay. For the multiplex PCR, a mixture combining 60 forward primers for TCR Vbeta segments and 13 reverse primers for TCR Jbeta segments was used. The table comes from immuneACCESS by way of TCRdb, which keeps in-frame sequences with V and J called. Part of the clones is missing from these tables; in studies checked, under half for an unresolved V gene and the rest for unknown reasons. Recorded for this sample are some 130,000 clones; roughly four fifths of them occurred a single time. The ten largest make up around 7.8% of the sample. The sample consisted of PBMCs. The receptors originated from a woman aged 45-59 years in good health and CMV-seropositive.

The rearrangement uses TRBV18 and TRBJ2-2; 8 nucleotides match TRBD1. The junction had 9 bases not matched to a gene; V was cut back by 8 bases and J by 4 bases. The germline gives CDR1 KGHSH, CDR2 LQKENI. The CDR3 has 15 residues. The CDR3, as DNA: TGTGCCAGCGCACAGGGGGTCCCCGGCACCGGGGAGCTGTTTTTT. It codes for CASAQGVPGTGELFF.

A single count supports this clone. This chain uses TRBV5-6 with TRBJ2-5, with TRBD2 as a possible D gene (7 bases). Near its end, the DNA agrees better with TRBJ2-7, so the J call may be wrong. Germline loops: CDR1 SGHDT, CDR2 YYEEEE. The CDR3 consists of 14 residues. The CDR3 nucleotides are TGTGCCAGCAGCTTCGGGGGGCGGTCCTACGAGCAGTACTTC. It encodes CASSFGGRSYEQYF.

This chain joins TRBV2 and TRBJ2-2; tentatively, D is TRBD1 (5 bases). The germline V gene encodes CDR1 SNHLY and CDR2 FYNNEI. The CDR3 contains 15 residues. V lost 3 bases and J 2 bases, leaving 10 bases between the germline ends. The CDR3 protein is CASSDGQGNTGELFF. For the CDR3, the DNA is TGTGCCAGCAGTGACGGCCAGGGCAACACCGGGGAGCTGTTTTTT. The whole variable domain, filled in from reference TRBV2 and TRBJ2-2, reads EPEVTQTPSHQVTQMGQEVILRCVPISNHLYFYWYRQILGQKVEFLVSFYNNEISEKSEIFDDQFSVERPDGSNFTLKIRSTKLEDSAMYFCASSDGQGNTGELFFGEGSRLTVL.

This chain links TRBV27 with TRBJ2-7, with D possibly TRBD1 on 6 matching bases. This CDR3 is 13 amino acids long. Trimming removed 5 bases at V and 2 bases at J, with 10 bases between. Germline lookup yields CDR1 MNHEY and CDR2 SMNVEV (reference sequence). The DNA for the CDR3 is TGTGCCAGCAGTACCAGGGGACCCTACGAGCAGTACTTC. This encodes CASSTRGPYEQYF.

The V gene is TRBV4-3, the J gene TRBJ2-3; D perhaps matches TRBD2 (7 bases). V was cut by 1 base and J by 5 bases, with 16 bases left in between. CDR1 is LGHNA and CDR2 is YSLEER in the germline V gene. This CDR3 is 16 amino acids long. The CDR3 sequence is CASSQVVGGPQDTQYF. The DNA of the CDR3 is TGCGCCAGCAGCCAAGTCGTGGGGGGGCCGCAAGATACGCAGTATTTT.

This chain connects TRBV11-1 to TRBJ2-7, with 14 positions matching TRBD2. Germline V gene data show CDR1 as SGHAT and CDR2 as FQDESV (reference sequence). This CDR3 is built from 17 residues. Trimming took 7 bases from V and 8 from J; bases not matched to a gene: 16. CDR3 nucleotide sequence: TGTGCCAGCACCCCGGGACTAGCGGGAGCTGGTTACTTAAAGCAGTACTTC. Translation: CASTPGLAGAGYLKQYF.

This clone was seen more than once but under ten times. The chain is built from TRBV18 and TRBJ1-4; TRBD1 matches at 7 bases. Looked up from germline, CDR1 is KGHSH and CDR2 is LQKENI. The ends lost 2 bases at V and 0 bases at J; junction bases unmatched: 9. The CDR3 length is 18 residues. DNA for the CDR3: TGTGCCAGCTCACCATTGTATGGACAGGAGGCAACTAATGAAAAACTGTTTTTT. Encoded protein: CASSPLYGQEATNEKLFF.